The TCR beta chain under discussion was sequenced for a study of T cell responses to AZD1222 COVID-19 vaccine. Study findings and constraints: Seropositive AZD1222 recipients at baseline numbered only six or seven. The span of vaccine-associated CD4 TCRs extended across spike, with dominance at 160-218 and 743-854. Donors skewed white British and female; clonal diversity was possibly underestimated.

A word on this clone: Its target is unknown.

Assay: immunoSEQ multiplex PCR; the TCRdb copy retains only in-frame clones and omits some. The sample contains 120,000 to 150,000 clones, just over 90% of which appear only once. The receptor was isolated from an adult in good health. The sequencing here drew on peripheral blood, taken on day 0 of MenACWY control vaccination.

As DNA, the CDR3 is TGCGCCAGCAGCCAAGAACCTAGCGGGAGGGCTGAGCAGTTCTTC. Its translation: CASSQEPSGRAEQFF. The V gene is TRBV4-1, the J gene TRBJ2-1, with 12 bases that match TRBD2. This CDR3 has 15 residues. The germline CDR1 and CDR2 sequences are MGHRA and YSYEKL. With V trimmed by 0 bases and J by 9 bases, 3 bases remained unmatched.